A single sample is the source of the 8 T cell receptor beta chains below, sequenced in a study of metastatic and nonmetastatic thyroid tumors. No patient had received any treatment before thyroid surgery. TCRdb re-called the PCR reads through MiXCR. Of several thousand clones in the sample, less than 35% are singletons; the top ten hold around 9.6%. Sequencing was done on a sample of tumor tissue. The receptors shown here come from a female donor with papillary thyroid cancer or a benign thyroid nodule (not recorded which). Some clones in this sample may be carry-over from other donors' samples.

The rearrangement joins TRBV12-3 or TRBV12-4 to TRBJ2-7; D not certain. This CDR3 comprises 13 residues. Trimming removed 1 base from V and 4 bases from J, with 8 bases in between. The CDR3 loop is CASSLGQLYEQYF. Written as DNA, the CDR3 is TGTGCCAGCAGTTTAGGTCAGCTTTACGAGCAGTACTTC.

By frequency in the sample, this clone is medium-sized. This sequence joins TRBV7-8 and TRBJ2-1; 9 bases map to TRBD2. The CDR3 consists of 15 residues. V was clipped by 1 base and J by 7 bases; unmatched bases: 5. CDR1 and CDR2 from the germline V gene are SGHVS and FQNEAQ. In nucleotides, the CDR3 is TGTGCCAGCAGCTTAGGTAGCGGGAGTGGGAATGAGCAGTTCTTC. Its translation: CASSLGSGSGNEQFF.

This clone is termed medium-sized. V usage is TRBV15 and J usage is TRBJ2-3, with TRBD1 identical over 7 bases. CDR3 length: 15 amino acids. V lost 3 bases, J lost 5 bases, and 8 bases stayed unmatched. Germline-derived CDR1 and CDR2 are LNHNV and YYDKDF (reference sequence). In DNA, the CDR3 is TGTGCCACCAGCAGTGGAACAGGGGTAATAGATACGCAGTATTTT. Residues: CATSSGTGVIDTQYF. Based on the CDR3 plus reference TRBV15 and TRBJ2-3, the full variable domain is DAMVIQNPRYQVTQFGKPVTLSCSQTLNHNVMYWYQQKSSQAPKLLFHYYDKDFNNEADTPDNFQSRRPNTSFCFLDIRSPGLGDTAMYLCATSSGTGVIDTQYFGPGTRLTVL.

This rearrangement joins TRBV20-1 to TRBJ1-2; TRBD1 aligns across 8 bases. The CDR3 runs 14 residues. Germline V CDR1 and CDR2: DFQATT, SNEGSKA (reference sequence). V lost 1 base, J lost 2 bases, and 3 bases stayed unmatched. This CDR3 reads CSARVRQGNYGYTF. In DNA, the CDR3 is TGCAGTGCTAGAGTTCGACAGGGGAACTATGGCTACACCTTC.

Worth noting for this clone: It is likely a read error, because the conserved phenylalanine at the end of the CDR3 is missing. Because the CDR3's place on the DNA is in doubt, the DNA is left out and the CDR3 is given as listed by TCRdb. This CDR3 reads CASFPRGVP. V and J are TRBV6-2 or TRBV6-3 and TRBJ2-5; the listed D gene, TRBD1, was not tested against the DNA. Termini included, the CDR3 measures 9 amino acids. Germline assignment: CDR1 MNHEY and CDR2 SVGEGT.

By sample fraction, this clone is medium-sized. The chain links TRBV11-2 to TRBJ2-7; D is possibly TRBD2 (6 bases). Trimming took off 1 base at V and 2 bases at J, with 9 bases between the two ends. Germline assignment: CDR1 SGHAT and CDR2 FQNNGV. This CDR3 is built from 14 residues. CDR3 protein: CASSLAGGAYEQYF. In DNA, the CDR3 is TGTGCCAGCAGCTTAGCGGGCGGGGCCTACGAGCAGTACTTC.

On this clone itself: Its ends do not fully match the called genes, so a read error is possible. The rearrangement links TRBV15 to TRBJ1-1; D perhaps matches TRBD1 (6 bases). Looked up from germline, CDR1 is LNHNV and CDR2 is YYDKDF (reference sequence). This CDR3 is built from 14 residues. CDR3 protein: CATRRDQGSTEAFF. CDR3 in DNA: TGTGCCACCAGAAGAGATCAGGGGTCCACTGAAGCTTTCTTT.

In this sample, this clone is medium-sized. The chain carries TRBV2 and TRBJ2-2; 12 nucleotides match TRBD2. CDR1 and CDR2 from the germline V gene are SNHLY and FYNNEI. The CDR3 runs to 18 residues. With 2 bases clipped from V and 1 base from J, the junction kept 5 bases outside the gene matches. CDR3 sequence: CASSEWLAGGRNTGELFF. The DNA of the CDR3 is TGTGCCAGCAGTGAATGGCTAGCGGGAGGGAGGAACACCGGGGAGCTGTTTTTT.